This T cell receptor beta chain comes out of a study of CD8 T cells in Susac syndrome. With random hexamers, 0.5 to 1 ug RNA was reverse transcribed. A multiplex approach, immunoSEQ multiplex PCR, amplified TCR beta CDR3 across 54 Vbeta and 13 Jbeta. TCRdb recomputed calls from the immunoSEQ multiplex PCR reads with MiXCR, one row per CDR3 protein. The table includes around 130,000 distinct CDR3 sequences, over 90% detected once. The CDR3 is 15 residues long. V was shortened by 2 bases and J by 1 base, with 11 bases between the two germline ends. The V gene's germline CDR1 is ENHRY and CDR2 SYGVKD. The sequenced material came from CD4+ T cells from PBMCs. The source is a human donor in good health. The chain carries TRBV10-3 and TRBJ2-5, with a possible D match to TRBD2 (6 bases). The DNA of the CDR3 is TGTGCCATCAGTGAGATGGGACTGATCCAAGAGACCCAGTACTTC. It codes for CAISEMGLIQETQYF.